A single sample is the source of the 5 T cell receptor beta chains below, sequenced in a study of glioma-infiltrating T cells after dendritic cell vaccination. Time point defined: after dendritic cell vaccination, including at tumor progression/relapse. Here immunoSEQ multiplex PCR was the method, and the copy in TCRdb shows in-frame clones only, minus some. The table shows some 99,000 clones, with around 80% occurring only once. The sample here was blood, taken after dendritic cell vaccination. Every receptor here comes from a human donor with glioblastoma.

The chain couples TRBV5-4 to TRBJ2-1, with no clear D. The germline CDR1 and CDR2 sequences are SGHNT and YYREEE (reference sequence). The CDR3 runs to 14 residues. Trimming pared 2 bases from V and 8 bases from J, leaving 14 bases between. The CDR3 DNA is TGTGCCAGCAGCTTCACTTACTTGAGCCATGAGCAGTTCTTC. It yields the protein CASSFTYLSHEQFF.

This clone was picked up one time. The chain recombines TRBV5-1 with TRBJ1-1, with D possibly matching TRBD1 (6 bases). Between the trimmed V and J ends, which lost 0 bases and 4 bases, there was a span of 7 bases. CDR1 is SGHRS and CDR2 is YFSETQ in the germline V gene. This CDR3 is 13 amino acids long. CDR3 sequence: CASSLEGGTEAFF. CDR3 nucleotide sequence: TGCGCCAGCAGCTTGGAAGGGGGCACTGAAGCTTTCTTT.

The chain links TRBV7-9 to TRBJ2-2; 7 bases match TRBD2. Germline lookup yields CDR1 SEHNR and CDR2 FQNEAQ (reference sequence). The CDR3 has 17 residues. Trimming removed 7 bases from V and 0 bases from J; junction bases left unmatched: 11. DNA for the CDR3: TGTGCCAGCACGTTCGGCGGGAGACGATCGAACACCGGGGAGCTGTTTTTT. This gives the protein CASTFGGRRSNTGELFF.

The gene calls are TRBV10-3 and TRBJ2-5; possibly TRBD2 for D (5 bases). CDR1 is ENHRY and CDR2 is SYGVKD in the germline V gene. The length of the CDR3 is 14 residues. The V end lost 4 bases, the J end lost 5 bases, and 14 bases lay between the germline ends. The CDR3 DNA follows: TGTGCCATCAGTGTTCTTCGAGGGAGTGAGACCCAGTACTTC. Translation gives CAISVLRGSETQYF.

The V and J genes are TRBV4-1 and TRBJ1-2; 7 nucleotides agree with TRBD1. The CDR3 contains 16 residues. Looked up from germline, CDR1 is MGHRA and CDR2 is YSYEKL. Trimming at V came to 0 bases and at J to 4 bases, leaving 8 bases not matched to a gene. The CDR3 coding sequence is TGCGCCAGCAGCCAAGAGTCGACAGGGCATGGCTATGGCTACACCTTC. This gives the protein CASSQESTGHGYGYTF.